This TCR beta chain was found in a study of tumor T cells in aggressive B-cell lymphoma. TCRdb keeps only in-frame clones here, not all; method: immunoSEQ multiplex PCR. The table lists about 1,200 clones, around 93% of them singletons, with 4.5% to 6.5% in the top ten. This receptor was taken from an adult with diffuse large B cell lymphoma. The sequenced sample consisted of tumor tissue.

The CDR3: CASSLDRVGGGDVNEQFF. The CDR3 DNA is TGTGCCAGCAGCTTGGACAGGGTAGGCGGGGGGGATGTCAATGAGCAGTTCTTC. V gene TRBV5-6 combines with J gene TRBJ2-1, with 9 bases aligning to TRBD2. Losses at the gene ends were 0 bases for V and 6 bases for J; bases not matched to a gene: 13. Germline assignment: CDR1 SGHDT and CDR2 YYEEEE. The CDR3 contains 18 residues.